This entry concerns a single T cell receptor (beta chain). The antigen this receptor binds is unknown. No much larger clone exists at a distance of one base, and base qualities are not known. TCR CDR3 regions were amplified from genomic DNA by multiplex PCR using the deep immunoSEQ assay. Extracted genomic DNA from each cell subset was spread evenly across all wells of several immunoSEQ 96-well plates, with each plate serving as a replicate. For sorted subsets, each replicate PCR was loaded with approximately 190 ng genomic DNA, equivalent to 25,000 to 35,000 T cell genomes. Purified libraries were measured with a Qubit 3.0 fluorometer, size-checked on a Bioanalyzer 2100, and measured again with the KAPA Library Quantification kit. Each immunoSEQ 96-well plate was sequenced on its own single-read 150-cycle Illumina NextSeq 550 flow cell. As for the authors' bioinformatics: Because the immunoSEQ output held only junctional sequences and lacked quality scores, the filtering could not match the filtering applied to full-length reads. To assign V/J genes and CDR3, sequences were annotated against IMGT germline references using PyIR, a Python wrapper for IgBLAST v1.9. Reads were filtered out if the reads had weak V/J assignments (E-value above 1e-6), no CDR3, stop codons, out-of-frame junctions, or ambiguous translated residues. A V3J clonotype was defined by an identical inferred V gene, J gene, and CDR3 amino acid sequence. Percentage overlap between repertoires was calculated by dividing the number of shared unique clonotypes by the size of the smaller repertoire. Richness of each repertoire was evaluated using RTK rarefaction, the Chao1 estimator, and Recon v2.1 estimates of unobserved clonotypes. Generation probabilities for all TCRbeta clonotypes obtained by the gDNA method from a handful of donors were computed using OLGA. The clones in this table, taken by TCRdb from immuneACCESS, are in-frame only. Not every clone is retained; where verified, under half of the shortfall comes from an unresolved V gene, and the cause of the rest is unknown. Clone size and V and J calls were adopted from that table, with D and trimming inferred from the DNA. This sample is represented by more than 400,000 clones; 95% to 97% of them were singletons. Clones ranked in the top ten supply 0.064% of the sample.

The sample comes from a study of shared clonotypes between healthy human individuals (dated by TCRdb to between 2020 and 2021). Some background on the complete study: The cohort comprised a couple of women and a few men aged 18 to 49 years. Per donor, three plates each were used for CD4 naive and CD4 memory, two for CD8 naive, and one for CD8 memory. To estimate repertoire size and how much clonotype sharing occurs between individuals, the study deeply sequenced the blood TCR repertoires of five healthy adults. To increase sequencing depth and limit assay-specific biases, different laboratories used diverse techniques to prepare libraries and sequence TCR repertoires. Leukapheresis yielded between about 0.85 and 10 billion PBMCs per donor.

The donors were healthy, HIV-negative adults who had no recently reported acute infections or vaccinations. Every donor was a Caucasian adult living in Nashville, Tennessee, USA. CD4+ T cells were enriched by magnetic negative selection, after which naive cells were positively selected on CD45RA and the negative fraction was taken as the memory subset. After blood collection by leukapheresis, PBMCs were isolated using Ficoll-Histopaque density gradient centrifugation and then cryopreserved in the vapor phase of liquid nitrogen. Analytical flow cytometry was used to check the purity and quantity of each magnetically sorted T cell population. Genomic DNA was isolated from every sorted fraction and measured by UV absorbance on a Nanodrop 2000c. V gives up 10 bases and J gives up 10 bases, and the segment between their germline ends measures 14 bases. Spanning cysteine to phenylalanine, the CDR3 consists of 11 amino acids. Kept here is only the CDR3 DNA, which spans 33 bases and is read in frame from base 1. For CDR1 and CDR2, the germline V gene lists MNHNS and SASEGT.

What the authors observed across the whole study: Compared with non-shared clonotypes, the clonotypes found in all four sorted-subset donors had higher generation probabilities. Naive subsets generally had larger estimated clonotype richness than memory subsets did. Sampling was restricted to blood, and TCR repertoires in tissues likely differ from the TCR repertoires found in blood. Because the study included only a small number of donors, the genetic and exposure-history diversity represented was limited. When several donors were compared, the shared fraction of clonotypes was around 5% for naive CD4, over 3% for naive CD8, 2% to 2.5% for memory CD4, and 0.4% for memory CD8. Pairwise subsampling led to the expectation that sequencing depth would affect the degree of clonotype sharing among donors. Even with the large sequencing depth, rarefaction of the sorted-subset datasets indicated that sequencing was incomplete.

Recombination linked TRBV6-1 to TRBJ2-1; too little of a D gene remains to name it. This sequence was found in a woman aged 25 to 45 in good health. Sequencing was done on a sample of naive CD4+ T cells sorted from blood. What the cell subset or site label conveys for this sample: CD45RA+ positively selected. This receptor carries the CDR3 CATPRWGEQFF. The nucleotide sequence reads TGTGCCACCCCCCGGTGGGGAGAGCAGTTCTTC.